Following are 28 T cell receptor beta chains from one sample sequenced in a study of tumor-infiltrating lymphocytes in primary liver carcinoma. Reverse transcription of 450 to 500 ng total RNA with a constant-region primer produced TCR beta cDNA. The TCR beta library was amplified through three nested multiplex PCR rounds in a modified ARM-PCR procedure. Use of TRBV1-TRBV30 forward primers with a C-beta reverse primer characterized the first two PCR rounds, which lasted around 9 cycles each. TCRdb passed the multiplex PCR reads through MiXCR, listing each CDR3 protein once. The sample holds 150,000 to 200,000 distinct CDR3 sequences, about 61% seen once. Unsorted whole blood served as the source of blood RNA, and germline DNA was extracted as well. Specimen: peripheral blood. These receptors were taken from a woman between 55 and 75 years old with primary liver carcinoma and hepatitis B virus infection.

Ten or more counts support this clonotype. The chain uses TRBV6-5 and TRBJ1-2; perhaps TRBD1 as D (5 bases). Germline lookup yields CDR1 MNHEY and CDR2 SVGAGI. Deletions cut 6 bases from V and 4 bases from J, with 15 bases between. The CDR3 is 14 amino acids. The CDR3 nucleotides read TGTGCCAGCAGCACCGGGGGGTCGGGCTATGGCTACACCTTC. It codes for CASSTGGSGYGYTF.

The chain links TRBV7-9 to TRBJ2-1, with TRBD2 matching over 10 bases. V lost 5 bases and J lost 3; bases outside the gene matches: 4. This CDR3 contains 15 residues. The V gene's germline CDR1 is SEHNR and CDR2 FQNEAQ (reference sequence). The chain's CDR3 is CASSARLAGYNEQFF. CDR3 nucleotides: TGTGCCAGCAGCGCCCGACTAGCGGGCTACAATGAGCAGTTCTTC.

As for this clonotype: The conserved phenylalanine or tryptophan normally closing the CDR3 is absent here, so this likely arose from a read error. The DNA is left out, because the CDR3 cannot be placed on it with certainty; the CDR3 is given as TCRdb lists it. This rearrangement joins TRBV11-2 to TRBJ2-7; the table's D call TRBD1 went unverified against the DNA. 15 amino acids form the CDR3, both terminal residues included. Germline values: CDR1 SGHAT, CDR2 FQNNGV. CDR3 region: CASSLVPTGAYEQHL.

This clonotype has ten or more counts. CDR3 bases: TGTGCCAGCAGTTACTCCTGGACTGGGGCCAACGTCCTGACTTTC. Its protein is CASSYSWTGANVLTF. V usage is TRBV6-5 and J usage is TRBJ2-6, with no clear D. The CDR3 totals 15 residues. The germline V gene encodes CDR1 MNHEY and CDR2 SVGAGI. V dropped 0 bases and J dropped 2 bases, with 5 bases sitting between them.

In this sample, this clonotype turned up once. The missing conserved phenylalanine or tryptophan at the end of this CDR3 makes a read error likely. This chain connects TRBV11-2 to TRBJ2-5; 9 bases map to TRBD2. The CDR3 sequence is 15 residues long. Germline CDR1 is SGHAT and CDR2 is FQNNGV. The CDR3 spells CACSFATSGQETQYL. The CDR3 DNA reads TGTGCCTGCAGCTTTGCGACTAGCGGACAAGAGACCCAGTACTTA.

With regard to this clonotype: The final CDR3 position lacks the conserved phenylalanine or tryptophan, pointing to a likely read error. The gene calls are TRBV29-1 and TRBJ2-5, with TRBD2 as a possible D gene (5 bases). Germline V gene data show CDR1 as SQVTM and CDR2 as ANQGSEA. V lost 6 bases to trimming and J lost 1 base, with 9 bases between them. CDR3 length: 12 residues. CDR3 residues: CSVLAAQETQYL. The CDR3 region has the DNA TGCAGCGTCCTAGCCGCCCAAGAGACCCAGTACTTA.

This clonotype was seen once. This rearrangement joins TRBV12-3 or TRBV12-4 to TRBJ1-1, with a possible D match to TRBD1 (5 bases). Trimming took off 1 base at V and 2 bases at J, with 17 bases between the two ends. CDR3 length equals 17 residues. CDR3 DNA sequence: TGTGCCAGCAGTTTAGATCCCTGGGGGGGGGTAAACACTGAAGCTTTCTTT. This encodes CASSLDPWGGVNTEAFF.

Details on this clonotype: An end of the junction does not agree with germline; a read error may underlie this. The V call is TRBV11-1, the J call TRBJ2-2; D is unclear. CDR1 is SGHAT, CDR2 FQDESV, per germline (reference sequence). The length of the CDR3 is 15 residues. CDR3 DNA sequence: TGTGCTACCAAACCCGATGGGTCGAACACCGGAGAGCTGTTTTTT. It translates to CATKPDGSNTGELFF.

J is TRBJ2-3 and V is TRBV7-8; TRBD2 aligns across 10 bases. Germline V gene lookup returns CDR1 SGHVS and CDR2 FQNEAQ. The CDR3 contains 18 residues. V gave up 5 bases and J gave up 15 bases; unmatched junction bases: 26. The CDR3 DNA is TGTGCCAGCAGCCCTTTAGCGGGAGGCCCATACGGCAGGAATATGCACTATTTT. It yields the protein CASSPLAGGPYGRNMHYF. The full variable domain, rest sourced from reference TRBV7-8 and TRBJ2-3, is GAGVSQSPRYKVAKRGQDVALRCDPISGHVSLFWYQQALGQGPEFLTYFQNEAQLDKSGLPSDRFFAERPEGSVSTLKIQRTQQEDSAVYLCASSPLAGGPYGRNMHYFGPGTRLTVL.

V and J are TRBV28 and TRBJ2-7, with D perhaps assigned TRBD1 or TRBD2 (5 bases each). V was cut by 9 bases and J by 4 bases, with 28 bases left in between. This CDR3 is built from 17 residues. Germline assignment: CDR1 MDHEN and CDR2 SYDVKM. Written as DNA, the CDR3 is TGTGCCAGTTCCCCCGTGGATTCCCAAAGATGGGGGTACGAGCAGTACTTC. It translates to CASSPVDSQRWGYEQYF.

On this clonotype itself: A much larger clone lies one base from this, so it may be a read error. The rearrangement links TRBV12-3 or TRBV12-4 to TRBJ1-1; possible D gene TRBD1, 5 bases. The CDR3 is 15 residues long. The V end was cut by 5 bases, the J end by 4 bases, with 17 bases between. The CDR3 nucleotides read TGTGCCAGCAGTGTACCCGGGGGGGGTCTCACTGAAGCTTTCTTT. This sequence encodes CASSVPGGGLTEAFF.

This clonotype was detected only a few times. The chain joins TRBV30 to TRBJ2-2; 7 nucleotides agree with TRBD2. This CDR3 comprises 15 residues. Germline V gene lookup returns CDR1 GTSNPN and CDR2 SVGIG (reference sequence). The trim removed 5 bases at V and 6 bases at J, leaving 12 bases unmatched. The CDR3 coding sequence is TGTGCCTGGGCGCTGGGGGGAGGGCGGCCCGGGGAGCTGTTTTTT. This translates into CAWALGGGRPGELFF.

Note on this clonotype: At one end, the junction sequence differs from germline, possibly due to a read error. J is TRBJ2-7 and V is TRBV11-2; no firm D call. Germline values: CDR1 SGHAT, CDR2 FQNNGV. The CDR3 spans 15 residues. The CDR3: CATSLTVGVSCEQYF. In DNA form, the CDR3 reads TGTGCCACCAGCCTCACTGTCGGAGTATCCTGCGAGCAGTACTTC.

This sequence joins TRBV18 and TRBJ2-2, with D unresolved. From germline, CDR1 is KGHSH and CDR2 LQKENI. This CDR3 region has 14 residues. V dropped 4 bases and J dropped 7 bases, with 13 bases sitting between them. The CDR3 spells CASSLITEVGELFF. The CDR3 coding sequence is TGTGCCAGCTCACTCATAACCGAGGTCGGGGAGCTGTTTTTT.

This clonotype was found once. The conserved closing phenylalanine or tryptophan is absent in this CDR3, likely reflecting a read error. The V call is TRBV11-2, the J call TRBJ2-2; TRBD1 agrees at 7 bases. The CDR3 contains 16 residues. CDR1 and CDR2 from the germline V gene are SGHAT and FQNNGV. V was pared by 7 bases and J by 3 bases, with 11 bases of the junction left unmatched. The CDR3 nucleotides read TGTGCCAGCAACAACGACAGGGCTTCATACACCGGGGAGCTGTTTTAT. This translates into CASNNDRASYTGELFY.

The CDR3: CASSLVRADTQYF. The CDR3 bases are TGTGCCAGCAGCTTAGTTCGTGCGGATACGCAGTATTTT. This chain joins TRBV11-2 and TRBJ2-3; no clear D. Germline V CDR1 and CDR2: SGHAT, FQNNGV. The length of the CDR3 is 13 residues. The V gene lost 1 base and the J gene lost 6 bases, with 8 bases spanning the gap. Drawing the rest from reference TRBV11-2 and TRBJ2-3, the complete variable domain is EAGVAQSPRYKIIEKRQSVAFWCNPISGHATLYWYQQILGQGPKLLIQFQNNGVVDDSQLPKDRFSAERLKGVDSTLKIQPAKLEDSAVYLCASSLVRADTQYFGPGTRLTVL.

As to this clonotype: One end of the junction fails to match germline, which may point to a read error. As DNA, the CDR3 is TGTGCCAGCAGCTTTTTCCAAAGGCATGTCCAAGAGACACAGTACTTC. This sequence encodes CASSFFQRHVQETQYF. This sequence joins TRBV7-8 and TRBJ2-5; D gene unclear. Germline CDR1 is SGHVS and CDR2 is FQNEAQ. CDR3 size: 16 residues.

As regards this clonotype: Germline and junction disagree at one end, which may indicate a read error. The V gene is TRBV5-1, the J gene TRBJ2-7; either TRBD1 or TRBD2 may fit D (5 bases each). This CDR3 is built from 15 residues. Germline lookup yields CDR1 SGHRS and CDR2 YFSETQ. The CDR3 sequence is CPSSPGQEGSCEQYF. DNA for the CDR3: TGCCCCAGCAGTCCCGGACAAGAGGGCTCCTGCGAGCAGTACTTC.

Concerning this clonotype: The junction does not match germline at one end; this may be a read error. This chain uses TRBV24-1 with TRBJ2-5; D is ambiguous. The CDR3 loop spans 14 amino acids. The germline gives CDR1 KGHDR, CDR2 SFDVKD. The CDR3 DNA reads as TGTGCCACCAGTGAATCAGGCTACCAAGAGACCCGGTACTTC. Residues: CATSESGYQETRYF.

In this sample, this clonotype turned up many times. The CDR3 DNA reads TGTGCCAGCAGCCGAACCTTGTCGGGAGGGCGGGAGACCCAGTACTTC. Translated: CASSRTLSGGRETQYF. The chain recombines TRBV4-2 with TRBJ2-5, with TRBD2 matching 8 bases. Germline CDR1 is LGHNA and CDR2 is YNFKEQ. V shed 4 bases, J shed 5 bases, and the junction held 12 bases outside the gene matches. CDR3 length equals 16 residues.

A note on this clonotype: A much bigger clone sits one base away, suggesting this may be a read error. The chain recombines TRBV4-1 with TRBJ2-5; either TRBD1 or TRBD2 may fit D (9 bases each). The germline V gene encodes CDR1 MGHRA and CDR2 YSYEKL. V gave up 7 bases and J gave up 8 bases, with 20 bases separating them. The length of the CDR3 is 14 residues. The CDR3 loop is CASIPSGTGSTQYF. As DNA, the CDR3 is TGCGCCAGCATCCCTAGCGGGACAGGGTCTACCCAGTACTTC.

The chain employs TRBV29-1 and TRBJ1-1; no reliable D call. The CDR3 totals 12 residues. V lost 6 bases and J lost 0, with 8 bases in between. Germline CDR1 reads SQVTM; CDR2 reads ANQGSEA. CDR3 sequence reads: CSVNQVNTEAFF. The CDR3, as DNA: TGCAGCGTCAACCAGGTGAACACTGAAGCTTTCTTT.

The chain couples TRBV5-4 to TRBJ2-3; a weak D match, TRBD1 (6 bases). Germline V gene data show CDR1 as SGHNT and CDR2 as YYREEE (reference sequence). Trimming left V 5 bases short and J 4 bases short, with 23 bases between. The CDR3 covers 17 residues. In DNA, the CDR3 is TGTGCCAGCAGACCCTCAATACCGACAGGTAACCCAGATACGCAGTATTTT. This gives the protein CASRPSIPTGNPDTQYF.

Regarding this clonotype: Since the CDR3 does not end with the conserved phenylalanine or tryptophan, this likely comes from a read error. This sequence joins TRBV5-5 and TRBJ2-6; 9 positions match TRBD1. The junction had 7 bases not matched to a gene; V was cut back by 2 bases and J by 1 base. The CDR3 sequence is 18 residues long. Germline CDR1 SGHKS, CDR2 YYEKEE (reference sequence). CDR3 sequence (DNA): TGTGCCAGCAGCTTCCGCCGGGACAGGGCGTCTGGGGCCAACGTCCTGACTTAC. Protein sequence: CASSFRRDRASGANVLTY.

The rearrangement joins TRBV29-1 to TRBJ2-2; the D gene is possibly TRBD1 (6 bases). The CDR3 is 14 residues long. The germline V gene encodes CDR1 SQVTM and CDR2 ANQGSEA. In nucleotides, the CDR3 is TGCACCGCAACAGGGTTTCTGAACACCGGGGAGCTGTTTTTT. This translates into CTATGFLNTGELFF.

This clonotype was seen once. The chain couples TRBV7-9 to TRBJ2-7, with TRBD1 identical over 11 bases. Per germline, CDR1 SEHNR and CDR2 FQNEAQ (reference sequence). CDR3 length equals 14 residues. V lost 6 bases to trimming and J lost 2 bases; unmatched junction nucleotides: 3. As DNA, the CDR3 is TGTGCCAGCAGTCCGGGACAGGGGGCCTACGAGCAGTACTTC. Protein product: CASSPGQGAYEQYF.

CDR3 amino acids: CASSAGQGREYF. The CDR3 DNA follows: TGCGCCAGCAGCGCAGGCCAGGGAAGGGAGTACTTC. The rearrangement links TRBV5-1 to TRBJ2-7; tentatively, D is TRBD1 (5 bases). V lost 4 bases to trimming and J lost 11 bases, with 16 bases between them. The germline V gene encodes CDR1 SGHRS and CDR2 YFSETQ. The CDR3 loop spans 12 amino acids.

This clonotype was detected a few times. This chain connects TRBV10-3 to TRBJ2-5; D may be TRBD2 (6 bases). This CDR3 has 14 residues. CDR1 and CDR2 (germline): ENHRY, SYGVKD. Trimming removed 7 bases from V and 1 base from J, with 13 bases in between. The chain's CDR3 is CAIMEGLGQETQYF. The CDR3 DNA reads as TGTGCCATCATGGAGGGATTAGGCCAAGAGACCCAGTACTTC.